Sequencing of this T cell receptor beta chain was carried out in a study of cytomegalovirus exposure and HLA in healthy donors. Study-wide results and caveats: When analyzed later, a missense DCLRE1C variant was found to be linked to TCR beta V- and J-gene trimming.

As regards this clone: The antigen remains undetermined.

Use of 60 Vbeta and 13 Jbeta primers characterized the PCR. In the authors' workflow: Unique TCR beta chains numbered around 80 million in a later analysis, with about 9.9 million shared. Assay: immunoSEQ multiplex PCR; the TCRdb copy retains only in-frame clones and omits some. That table gives V, J and clone size, and the DNA gave D and trimming. Of more than 95,000 clones listed, 60% to 85% are singletons. This CDR3 has 15 amino acids. The germline V gene has CDR1 MNHEY and CDR2 SMNVEV (reference sequence). J was trimmed by 7 bases and V by 5 bases; bases with no gene match: 3. The clonotype comes from a woman under 30 in good health and CMV-seropositive. J is TRBJ2-1 and V is TRBV27; 15 nucleotides line up with TRBD2. The source material was PBMCs. The CDR3: CASSIGTSGGNEQFF. For the CDR3, the DNA is TGTGCCAGCAGTATCGGGACTAGCGGGGGGAATGAGCAGTTCTTC.